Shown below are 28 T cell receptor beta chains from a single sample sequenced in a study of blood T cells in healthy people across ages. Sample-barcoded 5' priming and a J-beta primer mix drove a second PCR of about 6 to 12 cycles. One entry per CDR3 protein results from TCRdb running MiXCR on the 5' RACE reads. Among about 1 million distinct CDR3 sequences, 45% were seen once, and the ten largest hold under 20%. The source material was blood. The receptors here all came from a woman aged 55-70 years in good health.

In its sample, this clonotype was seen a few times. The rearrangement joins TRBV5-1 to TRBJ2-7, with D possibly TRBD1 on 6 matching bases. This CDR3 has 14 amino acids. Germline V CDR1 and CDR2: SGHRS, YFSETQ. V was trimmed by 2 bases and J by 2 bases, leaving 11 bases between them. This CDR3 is CASSFVDRTYEQYF. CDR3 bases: TGCGCCAGCAGCTTTGTCGACAGGACCTACGAGCAGTACTTC.

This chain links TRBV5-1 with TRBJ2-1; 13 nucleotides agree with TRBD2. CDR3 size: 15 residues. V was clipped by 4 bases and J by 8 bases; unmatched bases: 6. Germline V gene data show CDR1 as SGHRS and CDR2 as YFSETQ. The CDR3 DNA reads TGCGCCAGCAGCGCCGGACTAGCGGGAGTAGATGAGCAGTTCTTC. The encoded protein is CASSAGLAGVDEQFF.

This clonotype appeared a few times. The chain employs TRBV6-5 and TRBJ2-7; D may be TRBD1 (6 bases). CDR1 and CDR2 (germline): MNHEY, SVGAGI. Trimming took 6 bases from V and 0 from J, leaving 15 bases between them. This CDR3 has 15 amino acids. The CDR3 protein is CASSPIGQNSYEQYF. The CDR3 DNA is TGTGCCAGCAGCCCTATAGGACAGAACTCCTACGAGCAGTACTTC.

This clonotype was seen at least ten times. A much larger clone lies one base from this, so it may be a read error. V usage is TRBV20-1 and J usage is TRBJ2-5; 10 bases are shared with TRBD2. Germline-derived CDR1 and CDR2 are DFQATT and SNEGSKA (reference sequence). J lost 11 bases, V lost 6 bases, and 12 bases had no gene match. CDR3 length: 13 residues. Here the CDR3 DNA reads TGCAGTGCGCGACGCCTAGCGGGAGAAGAGCAGTACTTC. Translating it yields CSARRLAGEEQYF.

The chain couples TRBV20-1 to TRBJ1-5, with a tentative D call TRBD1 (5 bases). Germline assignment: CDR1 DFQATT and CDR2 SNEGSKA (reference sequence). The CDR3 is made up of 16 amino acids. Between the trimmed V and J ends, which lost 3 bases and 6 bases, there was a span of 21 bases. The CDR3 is CSASVAGARASQPQHF. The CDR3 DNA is TGCAGTGCTAGTGTGGCCGGGGCCCGTGCTAGTCAGCCCCAGCATTTT.

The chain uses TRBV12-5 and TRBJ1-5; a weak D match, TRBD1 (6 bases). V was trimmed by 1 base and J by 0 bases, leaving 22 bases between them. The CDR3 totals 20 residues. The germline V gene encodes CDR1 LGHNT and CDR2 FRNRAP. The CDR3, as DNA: TGTGCTAGTGGTTTGGATCCTGGACGTTGGGTACAGGGTAGCAATCAGCCCCAGCATTTT. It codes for CASGLDPGRWVQGSNQPQHF.

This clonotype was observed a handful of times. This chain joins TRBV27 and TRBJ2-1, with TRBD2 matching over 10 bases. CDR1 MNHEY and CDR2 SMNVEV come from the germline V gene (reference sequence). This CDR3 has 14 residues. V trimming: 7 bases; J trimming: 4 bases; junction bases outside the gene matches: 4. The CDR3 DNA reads TGTGCCAGCAAGTCTAGCGGGGGATACAATGAGCAGTTCTTC. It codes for CASKSSGGYNEQFF.

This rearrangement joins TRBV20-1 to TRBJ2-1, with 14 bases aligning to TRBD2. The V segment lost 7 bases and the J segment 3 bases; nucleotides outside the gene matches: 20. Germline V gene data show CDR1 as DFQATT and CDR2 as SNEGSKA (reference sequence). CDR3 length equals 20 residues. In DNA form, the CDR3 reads TGCAGTGGTCTCTCCCCCGGGACTAGCGGGAGCGTCCCGAGCTACAATGAGCAGTTCTTC. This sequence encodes CSGLSPGTSGSVPSYNEQFF.

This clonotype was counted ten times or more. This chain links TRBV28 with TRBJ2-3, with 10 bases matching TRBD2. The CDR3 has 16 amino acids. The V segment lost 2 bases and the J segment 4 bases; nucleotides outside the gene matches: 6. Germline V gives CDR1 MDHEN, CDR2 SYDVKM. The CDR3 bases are TGTGCCAGCAGTTTAGTCCTAGCGGGGGCGGCAGATACGCAGTATTTT. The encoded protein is CASSLVLAGAADTQYF.

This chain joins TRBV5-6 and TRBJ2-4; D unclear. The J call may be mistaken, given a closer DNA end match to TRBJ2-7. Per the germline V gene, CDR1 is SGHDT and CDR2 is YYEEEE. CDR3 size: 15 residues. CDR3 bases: TGTGCCAGCAGCTTCCGGGCTCCCCAGTCCCACGAGCAGTACTTC. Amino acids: CASSFRAPQSHEQYF.

The CDR3 spells CASSLWFRRDGTIEQFF. In DNA, the CDR3 is TGTGCCAGCAGTTTATGGTTTCGGAGGGATGGGACAATTGAGCAGTTCTTC. V gene TRBV27 combines with J gene TRBJ2-1; tentatively, D is TRBD1 or TRBD2 (6 bases each). The V gene's germline CDR1 is MNHEY and CDR2 SMNVEV (reference sequence). V was shortened by 1 base and J by 9 bases, with 22 bases between the two germline ends. The CDR3 has 17 residues.

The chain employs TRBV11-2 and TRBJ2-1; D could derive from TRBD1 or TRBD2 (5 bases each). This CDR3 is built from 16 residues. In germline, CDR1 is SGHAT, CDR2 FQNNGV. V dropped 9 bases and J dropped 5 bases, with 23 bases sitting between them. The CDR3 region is CARSPDPGTNNNEQFF. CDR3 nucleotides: TGTGCCAGAAGCCCCGACCCCGGGACGAATAACAATGAGCAGTTCTTC.

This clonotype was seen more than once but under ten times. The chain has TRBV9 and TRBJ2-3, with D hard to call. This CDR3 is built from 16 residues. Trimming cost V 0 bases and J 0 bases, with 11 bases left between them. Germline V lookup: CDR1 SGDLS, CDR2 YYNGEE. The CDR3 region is CASSVEEGFSTDTQYF. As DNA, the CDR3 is TGTGCCAGCAGCGTAGAAGAAGGGTTTAGCACAGATACGCAGTATTTT.

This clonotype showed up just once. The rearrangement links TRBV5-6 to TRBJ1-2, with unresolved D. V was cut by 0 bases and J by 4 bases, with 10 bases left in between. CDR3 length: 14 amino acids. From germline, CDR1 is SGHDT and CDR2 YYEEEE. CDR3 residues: CASSLGRTSYGYTF. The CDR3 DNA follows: TGTGCCAGCAGCTTGGGACGGACTAGCTATGGCTACACCTTC.

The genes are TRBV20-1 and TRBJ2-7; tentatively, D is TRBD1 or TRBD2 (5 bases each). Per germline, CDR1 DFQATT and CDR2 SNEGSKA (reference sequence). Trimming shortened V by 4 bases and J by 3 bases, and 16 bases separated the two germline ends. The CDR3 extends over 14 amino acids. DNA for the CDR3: TGCAGTGCTACCTGGACGGGGACGAACTACGAGCAGTACTTC. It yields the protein CSATWTGTNYEQYF.

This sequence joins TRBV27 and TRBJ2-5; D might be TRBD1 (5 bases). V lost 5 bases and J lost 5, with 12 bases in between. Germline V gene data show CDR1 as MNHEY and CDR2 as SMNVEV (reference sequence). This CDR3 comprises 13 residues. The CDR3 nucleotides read TGTGCCAGCAGTGCCAGGGATGAGGAGACCCAGTACTTC. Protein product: CASSARDEETQYF.

Written as DNA, the CDR3 is TGTGCCAGCAGTAACAGACAGGGAGCAAAGTCCAAAGTGGACATCTCCTACAATGAGCAGTTCTTC. Its protein is CASSNRQGAKSKVDISYNEQFF. The chain employs TRBV28 and TRBJ2-1, with 7 bases matching TRBD1. CDR3 length: 22 amino acids. The germline V gene encodes CDR1 MDHEN and CDR2 SYDVKM. The trim removed 5 bases at V and 0 bases at J, leaving 25 bases unmatched.

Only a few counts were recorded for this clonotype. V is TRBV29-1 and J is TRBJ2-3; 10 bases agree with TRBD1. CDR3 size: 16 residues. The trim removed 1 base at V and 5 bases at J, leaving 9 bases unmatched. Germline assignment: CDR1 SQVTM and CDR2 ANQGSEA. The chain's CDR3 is CSVEGMDRGGIDTQYF. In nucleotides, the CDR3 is TGCAGCGTTGAAGGGATGGACAGGGGGGGTATAGATACGCAGTATTTT.

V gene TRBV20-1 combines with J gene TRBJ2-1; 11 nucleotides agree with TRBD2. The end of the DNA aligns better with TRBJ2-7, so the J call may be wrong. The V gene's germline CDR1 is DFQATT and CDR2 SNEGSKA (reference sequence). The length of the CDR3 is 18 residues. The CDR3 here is CSARDHASGRPSYNEQYF. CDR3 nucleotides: TGCAGTGCTAGAGATCATGCTAGCGGGAGGCCTTCCTACAATGAGCAGTACTTC.

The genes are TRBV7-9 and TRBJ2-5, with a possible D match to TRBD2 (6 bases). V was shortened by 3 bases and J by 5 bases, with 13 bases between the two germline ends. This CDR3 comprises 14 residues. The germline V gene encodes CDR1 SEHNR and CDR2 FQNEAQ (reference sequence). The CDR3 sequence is CASSFWGGGETQYF. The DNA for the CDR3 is TGTGCCAGCAGCTTCTGGGGTGGAGGGGAGACCCAGTACTTC.

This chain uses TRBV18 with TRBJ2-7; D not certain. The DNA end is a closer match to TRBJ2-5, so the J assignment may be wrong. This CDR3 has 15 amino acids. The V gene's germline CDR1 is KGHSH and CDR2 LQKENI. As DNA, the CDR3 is TGTGCCAGCTCAAACACCGTGGCCAGACAAGAGACCCAGTACTTC. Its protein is CASSNTVARQETQYF.

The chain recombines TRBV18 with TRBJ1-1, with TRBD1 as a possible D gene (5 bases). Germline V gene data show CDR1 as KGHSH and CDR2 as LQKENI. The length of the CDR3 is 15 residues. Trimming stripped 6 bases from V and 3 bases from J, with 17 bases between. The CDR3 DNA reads TGTGCCAGCTCCTCTGACCAGGGACCGGACACTGAAGCTTTCTTT. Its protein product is CASSSDQGPDTEAFF.

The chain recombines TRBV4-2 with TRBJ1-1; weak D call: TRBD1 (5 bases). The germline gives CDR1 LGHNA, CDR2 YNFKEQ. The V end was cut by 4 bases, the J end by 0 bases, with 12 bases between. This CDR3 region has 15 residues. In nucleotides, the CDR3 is TGTGCCAGCAGCCTCGGACACGGAATGAACACTGAAGCTTTCTTT. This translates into CASSLGHGMNTEAFF.

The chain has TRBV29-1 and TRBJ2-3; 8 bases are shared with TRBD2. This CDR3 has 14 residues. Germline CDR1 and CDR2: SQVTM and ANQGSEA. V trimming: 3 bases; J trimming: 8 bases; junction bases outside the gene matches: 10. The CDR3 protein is CSVDRRAGVGTQYF. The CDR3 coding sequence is TGCAGCGTTGACCGACGAGCGGGAGTAGGTACGCAGTATTTT.

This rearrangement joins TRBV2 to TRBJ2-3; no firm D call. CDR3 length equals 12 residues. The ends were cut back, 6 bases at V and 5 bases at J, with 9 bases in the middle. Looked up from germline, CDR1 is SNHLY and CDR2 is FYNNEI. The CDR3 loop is CASSVVVDTQYF. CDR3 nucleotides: TGTGCCAGCAGCGTGGTGGTAGATACGCAGTATTTT.

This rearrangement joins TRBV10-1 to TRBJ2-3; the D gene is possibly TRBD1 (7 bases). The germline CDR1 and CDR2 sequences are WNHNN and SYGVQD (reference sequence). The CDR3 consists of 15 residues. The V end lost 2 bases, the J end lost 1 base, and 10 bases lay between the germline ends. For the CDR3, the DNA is TGCGCCAGCAGTGAGCGCAGGGGGGGCACAGATACGCAGTATTTT. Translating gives CASSERRGGTDTQYF.

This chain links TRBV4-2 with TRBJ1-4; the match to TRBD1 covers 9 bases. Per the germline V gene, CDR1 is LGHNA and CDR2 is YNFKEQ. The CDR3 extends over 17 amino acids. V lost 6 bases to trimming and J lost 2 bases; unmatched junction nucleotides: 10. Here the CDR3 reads CASSQGQGRWTNEKLFF. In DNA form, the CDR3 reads TGTGCCAGCAGTCAGGGACAGGGACGATGGACTAATGAAAAACTGTTTTTT.

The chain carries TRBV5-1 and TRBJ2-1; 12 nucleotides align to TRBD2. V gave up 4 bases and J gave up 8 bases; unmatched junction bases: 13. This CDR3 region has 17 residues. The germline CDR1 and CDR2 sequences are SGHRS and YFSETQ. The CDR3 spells CASSGDTSGRPWDEQFF. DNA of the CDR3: TGCGCCAGCAGCGGGGACACTAGCGGGAGGCCCTGGGATGAGCAGTTCTTC. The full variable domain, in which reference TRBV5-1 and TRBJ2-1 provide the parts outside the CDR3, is KAGVTQTPRYLIKTRGQQVTLSCSPISGHRSVSWYQQTPGQGLQFLFEYFSETQRNKGNFPGRFSGRQFSNSRSEMNVSTLELGDSALYLCASSGDTSGRPWDEQFFGPGTRLTVL.